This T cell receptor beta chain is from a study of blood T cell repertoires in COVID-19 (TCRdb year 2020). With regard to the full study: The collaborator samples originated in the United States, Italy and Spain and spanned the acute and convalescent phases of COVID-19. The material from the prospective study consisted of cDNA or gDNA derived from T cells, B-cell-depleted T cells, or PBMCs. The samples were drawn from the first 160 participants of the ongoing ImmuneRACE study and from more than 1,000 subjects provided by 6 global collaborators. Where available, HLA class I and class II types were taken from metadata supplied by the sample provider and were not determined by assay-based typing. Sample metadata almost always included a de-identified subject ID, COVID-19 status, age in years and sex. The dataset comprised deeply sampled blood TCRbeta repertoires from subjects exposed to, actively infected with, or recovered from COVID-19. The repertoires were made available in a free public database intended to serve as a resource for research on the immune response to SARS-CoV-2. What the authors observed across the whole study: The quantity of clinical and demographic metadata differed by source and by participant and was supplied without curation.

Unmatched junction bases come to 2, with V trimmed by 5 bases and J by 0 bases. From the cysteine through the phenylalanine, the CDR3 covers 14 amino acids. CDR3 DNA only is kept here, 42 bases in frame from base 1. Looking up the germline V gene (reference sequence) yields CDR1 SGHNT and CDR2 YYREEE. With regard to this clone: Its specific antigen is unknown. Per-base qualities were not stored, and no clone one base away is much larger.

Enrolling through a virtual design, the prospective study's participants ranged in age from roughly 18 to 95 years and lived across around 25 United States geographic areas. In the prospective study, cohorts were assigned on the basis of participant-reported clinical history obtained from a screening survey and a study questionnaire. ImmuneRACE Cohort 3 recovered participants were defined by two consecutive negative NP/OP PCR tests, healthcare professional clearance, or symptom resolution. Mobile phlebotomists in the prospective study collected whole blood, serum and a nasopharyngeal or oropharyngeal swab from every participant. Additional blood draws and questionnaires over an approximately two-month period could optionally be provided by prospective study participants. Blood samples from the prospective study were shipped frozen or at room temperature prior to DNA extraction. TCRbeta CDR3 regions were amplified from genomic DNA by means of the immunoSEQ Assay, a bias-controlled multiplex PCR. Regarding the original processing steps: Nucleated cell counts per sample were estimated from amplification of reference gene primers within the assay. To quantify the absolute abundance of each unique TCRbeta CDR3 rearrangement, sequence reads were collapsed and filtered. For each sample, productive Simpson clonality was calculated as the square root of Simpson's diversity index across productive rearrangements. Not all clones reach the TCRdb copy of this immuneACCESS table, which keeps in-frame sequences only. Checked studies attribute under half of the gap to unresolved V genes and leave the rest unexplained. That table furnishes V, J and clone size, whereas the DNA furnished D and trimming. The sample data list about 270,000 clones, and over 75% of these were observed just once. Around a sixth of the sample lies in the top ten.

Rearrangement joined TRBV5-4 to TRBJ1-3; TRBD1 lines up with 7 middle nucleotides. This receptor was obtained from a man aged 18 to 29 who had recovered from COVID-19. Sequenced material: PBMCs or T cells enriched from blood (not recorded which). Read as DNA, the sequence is TGTGCCAGCAGTACAGGGGACTCTGGAAACACCATATATTTT. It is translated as CASSTGDSGNTIYF.